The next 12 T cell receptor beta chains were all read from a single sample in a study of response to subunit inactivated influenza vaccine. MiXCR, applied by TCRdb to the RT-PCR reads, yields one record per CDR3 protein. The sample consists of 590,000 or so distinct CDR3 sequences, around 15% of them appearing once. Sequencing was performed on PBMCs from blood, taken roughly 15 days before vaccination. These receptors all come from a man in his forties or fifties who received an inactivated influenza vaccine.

CDR3 in amino acids: CSATGIIAGGRLNEQFF. CDR3 DNA sequence: TGCAGTGCTACCGGGATCATAGCGGGAGGGCGGTTGAATGAGCAGTTCTTC. This chain links TRBV20-1 with TRBJ2-1; the match to TRBD2 covers 11 bases. This CDR3 comprises 17 residues. From germline, CDR1 is DFQATT and CDR2 SNEGSKA (reference sequence). Trimming cost V 4 bases and J 7 bases; bases outside gene matches: 15.

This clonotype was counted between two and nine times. In DNA form, the CDR3 reads TGTGCCAGCAGCCAAGGCCCCCGTACGGGCGAGCAGTACTTC. Translating gives CASSQGPRTGEQYF. The genes are TRBV3-1 and TRBJ2-7, with no clear D. This CDR3 is 14 amino acids long. The germline V gene encodes CDR1 LGHDT and CDR2 YNNKEL (reference sequence). V lost 1 base and J lost 6, with 13 bases in between.

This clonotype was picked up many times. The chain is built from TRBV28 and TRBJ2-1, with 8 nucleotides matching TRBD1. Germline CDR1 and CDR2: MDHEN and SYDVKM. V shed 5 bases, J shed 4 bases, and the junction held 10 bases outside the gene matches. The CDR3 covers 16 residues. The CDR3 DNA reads TGTGCCAGCAGTGACCATCCCGGGACAGGATACAATGAGCAGTTCTTC. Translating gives CASSDHPGTGYNEQFF. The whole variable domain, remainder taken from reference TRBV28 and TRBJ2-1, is DVKVTQSSRYLVKRTGEKVFLECVQDMDHENMFWYRQDPGLGLRLIYFSYDVKMKEKGDIPEGYSVSREKKERFSLILESASTNQTSMYLCASSDHPGTGYNEQFFGPGTRLTVL.

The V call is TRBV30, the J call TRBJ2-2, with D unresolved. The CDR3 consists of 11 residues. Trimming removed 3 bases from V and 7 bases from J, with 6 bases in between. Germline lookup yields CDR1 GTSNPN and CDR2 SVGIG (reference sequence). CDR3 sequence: CAWRGGGELFF. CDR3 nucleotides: TGTGCCTGGAGGGGTGGCGGGGAGCTGTTTTTT.

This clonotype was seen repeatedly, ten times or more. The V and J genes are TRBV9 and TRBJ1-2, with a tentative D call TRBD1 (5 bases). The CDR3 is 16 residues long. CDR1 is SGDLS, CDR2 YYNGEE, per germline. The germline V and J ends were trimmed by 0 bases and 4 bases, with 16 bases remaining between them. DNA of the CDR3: TGTGCCAGCAGCGTAGCCCTGACAGACCCTAGCTATGGCTACACCTTC. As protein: CASSVALTDPSYGYTF.

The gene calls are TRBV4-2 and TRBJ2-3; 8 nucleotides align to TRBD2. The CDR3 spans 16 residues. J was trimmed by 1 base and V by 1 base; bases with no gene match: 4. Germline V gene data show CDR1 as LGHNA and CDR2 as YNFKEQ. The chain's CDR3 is CASSQAAGGGTDTQYF. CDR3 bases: TGTGCCAGCAGCCAAGCTGCGGGGGGAGGCACAGATACGCAGTATTTT.

CDR3 amino acids: CATSDREEYIQYF. The CDR3 DNA is TGTGCCACCAGCGACAGGGAAGAATACATTCAGTACTTC. The J gene is TRBJ2-4, the V gene TRBV15; 7 bases are a match to TRBD1. The junction had 6 bases not matched to a gene; V was cut back by 5 bases and J by 8 bases. The CDR3 is made up of 13 amino acids. Germline V lookup: CDR1 LNHNV, CDR2 YYDKDF (reference sequence).

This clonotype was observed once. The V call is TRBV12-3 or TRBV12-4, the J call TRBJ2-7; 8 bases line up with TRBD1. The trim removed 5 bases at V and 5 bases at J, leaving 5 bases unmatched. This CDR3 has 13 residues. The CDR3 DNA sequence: TGTGCCAGCAGTCAGGGGGCGACCCACGAGCAGTACTTC. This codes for CASSQGATHEQYF.

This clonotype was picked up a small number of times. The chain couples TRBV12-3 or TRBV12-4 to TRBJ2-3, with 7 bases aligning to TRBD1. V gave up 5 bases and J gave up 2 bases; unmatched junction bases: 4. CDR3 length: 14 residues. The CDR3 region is CASSRQGDTDTQYF. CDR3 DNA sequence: TGTGCCAGCAGTAGACAGGGAGACACAGATACGCAGTATTTT.

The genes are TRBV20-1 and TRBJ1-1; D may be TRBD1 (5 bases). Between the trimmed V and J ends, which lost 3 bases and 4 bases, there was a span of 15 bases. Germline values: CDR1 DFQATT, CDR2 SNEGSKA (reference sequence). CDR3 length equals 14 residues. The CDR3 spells CSARAGYLGTEAFF. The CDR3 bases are TGCAGTGCTAGGGCAGGGTATCTCGGCACTGAAGCTTTCTTT.

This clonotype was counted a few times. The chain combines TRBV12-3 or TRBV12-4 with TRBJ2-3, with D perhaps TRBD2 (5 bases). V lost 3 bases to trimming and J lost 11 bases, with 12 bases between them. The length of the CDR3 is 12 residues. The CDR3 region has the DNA TGTGCCAGCAGTTTTCAGGAGGTTAGGCAGTATTTT. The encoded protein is CASSFQEVRQYF.

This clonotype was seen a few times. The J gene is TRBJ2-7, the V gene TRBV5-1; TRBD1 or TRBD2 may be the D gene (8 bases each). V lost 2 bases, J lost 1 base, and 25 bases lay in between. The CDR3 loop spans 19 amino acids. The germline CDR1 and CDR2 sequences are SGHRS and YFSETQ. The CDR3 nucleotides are TGCGCCAGCAGCTTCCGGGACAGGTCCTCCGGGACTAGTTCCTACGAGCAGTACTTC. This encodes CASSFRDRSSGTSSYEQYF. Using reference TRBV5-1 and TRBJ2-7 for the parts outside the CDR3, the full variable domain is KAGVTQTPRYLIKTRGQQVTLSCSPISGHRSVSWYQQTPGQGLQFLFEYFSETQRNKGNFPGRFSGRQFSNSRSEMNVSTLELGDSALYLCASSFRDRSSGTSSYEQYFGPGTRLTVT.